This TCR beta chain appears in the sequencing data of a study of low-dose radiotherapy and immunotherapy resistance in tumors. The overall study: Cyclophosphamide went in intravenously at 200 mg/m2 every two weeks, one day before radiation and immunotherapy.

Treatment combined nivolumab, ipilimumab, aspirin, low-dose cyclophosphamide and low-dose radiotherapy in a dose-escalation trial. V dropped 6 bases and J dropped 2; count of bases not matched to a gene: 3. CDR3 length equals 14 residues. First-strand cDNA used TRAV- and TRBV-specific primers, covering alpha and beta chains. TCRs underwent 15 to 20 PCR cycles of amplification with a constant-region primer and V-primer adapter. Amplification (by in vitro transcription) was performed on isolated mRNA. TCRdb re-derived calls from the reads in MiXCR, one entry per CDR3 protein. Of some 15,000 distinct CDR3 sequences in the sample, roughly half were seen once.

The TCR was taken from a human donor with advanced metastatic prostate, ovarian, gallbladder or colorectal cancer (not recorded which). This table probably holds off-target reads from a library built for another chain. The chain is built from TRBV12-3 or TRBV12-4 and TRBJ2-3; 9 nucleotides line up with TRBD2. CDR3 sequence (DNA): TGTGCCAGCAGGATAGCGGGAGTCACAGATACGCAGTATTTT. Translation: CASRIAGVTDTQYF.